The 25 T cell receptor beta chains given below trace back to one sample, sequenced in a study of shared T cell receptors in the human thymus. Generated by immunoSEQ multiplex PCR, the TCRdb table keeps only in-frame clones and is missing some. Of hundreds of thousands of clones in the sample, around 87% were seen once. This sample also belongs to another study, concerning human thymus T cells.

The sequenced material came from thymocytes. These receptor sequences come from a boy under three years old with a congenital heart defect.

V usage is TRBV6-6 and J usage is TRBJ1-1, with 9 nucleotides matching TRBD1. The CDR3 totals 14 residues. V was clipped by 4 bases and J by 7 bases; unmatched bases: 7. In germline, CDR1 is MNHNY, CDR2 SVGAGI (reference sequence). CDR3 residues: CASSSNRGHDEAFF. The CDR3 nucleotides read TGTGCCAGCAGTTCCAACAGGGGGCACGATGAAGCTTTCTTT.

The J gene is TRBJ1-5, the V gene TRBV5-5, with TRBD1 matching over 7 bases. Trimming cost V 4 bases and J 6 bases; bases outside gene matches: 1. The CDR3 length is 12 residues. CDR1 and CDR2 (germline): SGHKS, YYEKEE (reference sequence). CDR3 sequence: CASSPGGQPQHF. As DNA, the CDR3 is TGTGCCAGCAGCCCAGGGGGTCAGCCCCAGCATTTT.

V gene TRBV4-3 combines with J gene TRBJ2-1, with D possibly being TRBD1 (6 bases). The CDR3 has 17 residues. The V gene's germline CDR1 is LGHNA and CDR2 YSLEER. The V and J ends lost 0 bases and 5 bases respectively, with 17 bases between them. The CDR3 DNA reads TGCGCCAGCAGCCAAGATGTGGTACAGGGTTTACACAATGAGCAGTTCTTC. As protein: CASSQDVVQGLHNEQFF.

This clone was observed a single time. The chain is built from TRBV15 and TRBJ2-5; 13 bases line up with TRBD2. The V gene end was trimmed by 0 bases and the J gene end by 2 bases; junction bases not matched to a gene: 15. CDR1 is LNHNV, CDR2 YYDKDF, per germline (reference sequence). This CDR3 region has 21 residues. CDR3 coding DNA: TGTGCCACCAGCAGAGATCCTAGACTAGCGGGAGGTCAATCCATTCAAGAGACCCAGTACTTC. It yields the protein CATSRDPRLAGGQSIQETQYF.

This clone came up a few times. The rearrangement uses TRBV7-9 and TRBJ1-5, with 9 bases fitting TRBD1. The length of the CDR3 is 14 residues. Per germline, CDR1 SEHNR and CDR2 FQNEAQ (reference sequence). Trimming at V came to 1 base and at J to 5 bases, leaving 0 bases not matched to a gene. The DNA for the CDR3 is TGTGCCAGCAGCTTAGGGACAGGGGATCAGCCCCAGCATTTT. This encodes CASSLGTGDQPQHF. The variable domain in full, completed from reference TRBV7-9 and TRBJ1-5, reads DTGVSQNPRHKITKRGQNVTFRCDPISEHNRLYWYRQTLGQGPEFLTYFQNEAQLEKSRLLSDRFSAERPKGSFSTLEIQRTEQGDSAMYLCASSLGTGDQPQHFGDGTRLSIL.

The chain joins TRBV6-4 to TRBJ2-3; D possibly corresponds to TRBD2 (6 bases). V was clipped by 5 bases and J by 2 bases, with 11 bases between them. Germline V CDR1 and CDR2: MRHNA, SNTAGT. This CDR3 is built from 14 residues. CDR3 sequence (DNA): TGTGCCAGCAGTCAGGAGGGTGCCACAGATACGCAGTATTTT. As protein: CASSQEGATDTQYF.

The chain uses TRBV6-1 and TRBJ1-5; maybe TRBD1 (6 bases). Deletions cut 1 base from V and 2 bases from J, with 21 bases between. The CDR3 totals 19 residues. Germline CDR1 and CDR2: MNHNS and SASEGT. As DNA, the CDR3 is TGTGCCAGCAGTGAAGGAGACAGGTTTGGTGAGCTGGGCAATCAGCCCCAGCATTTT. It codes for CASSEGDRFGELGNQPQHF.

This clone came up a few times. The CDR3 loop is CASSEGRIFLTTNEKLFF. Here the CDR3 DNA reads TGTGCCAGCAGTGAGGGCAGGATATTCTTGACAACTAATGAAAAACTGTTTTTT. The chain uses TRBV6-1 and TRBJ1-4; unclear D gene. The germline V and J ends were trimmed by 3 bases and 0 bases, with 17 bases remaining between them. Germline V gene data show CDR1 as MNHNS and CDR2 as SASEGT. The CDR3 is made up of 18 amino acids.

Details on this clone: The missing conserved phenylalanine or tryptophan at the end of this CDR3 makes a read error likely. The DNA is left out, because the CDR3 cannot be placed on it with certainty; the CDR3 is given as TCRdb lists it. The chain couples TRBV11-2 to TRBJ1-2; the table's D call, TRBD1, has no DNA check behind it. The CDR3 length equals 13 residues, ends included. Germline V CDR1 and CDR2: SGHAT, FQNNGV. The CDR3 reads CASSPGTAVSIPL.

V gene TRBV10-2 combines with J gene TRBJ2-3, with TRBD2 identical over 9 bases. Per the germline V gene, CDR1 is WSHSY and CDR2 is SAAADI. J was trimmed by 6 bases and V by 7 bases; bases with no gene match: 17. The CDR3 covers 17 residues. CDR3: CASTQREARGHWDTQYF. CDR3 DNA: TGCGCCAGCACTCAGCGGGAGGCGAGAGGTCATTGGGATACGCAGTATTTT.

The rearrangement joins TRBV4-1 to TRBJ2-5, with D tentatively TRBD1 (6 bases). V was cut by 0 bases and J by 5 bases, with 13 bases left in between. Germline-derived CDR1 and CDR2 are MGHRA and YSYEKL. CDR3 length: 15 amino acids. The CDR3 nucleotides are TGCGCCAGCAGCCAAGAACAGGGTCTAGGGGAGACCCAGTACTTC. Translating it yields CASSQEQGLGETQYF.

V and J are TRBV10-3 and TRBJ2-7, with D possibly matching TRBD2 (6 bases). This CDR3 has 16 amino acids. In germline, CDR1 is ENHRY, CDR2 SYGVKD. V lost 6 bases, J lost 3 bases, and 21 bases lay in between. This CDR3 reads CAIREAGETYLYEQYF. Here the CDR3 DNA reads TGTGCCATCAGGGAAGCGGGTGAGACTTACCTCTACGAGCAGTACTTC.

The V gene is TRBV10-2, the J gene TRBJ2-7, with 7 bases lining up with TRBD2. Germline-derived CDR1 and CDR2 are WSHSY and SAAADI. CDR3 length: 14 amino acids. The V segment lost 8 bases and the J segment 3 bases; nucleotides outside the gene matches: 10. CDR3 sequence reads: CASVRDLADYEQYF. The CDR3 DNA reads TGCGCCAGCGTGCGGGACCTAGCGGACTACGAGCAGTACTTC.

Here the CDR3 reads CASSQDPGHPYEQYF. The CDR3 bases are TGTGCCAGCAGCCAAGATCCGGGACACCCCTACGAGCAGTACTTC. The chain has TRBV14 and TRBJ2-7; the D gene is possibly TRBD1 (6 bases). Germline CDR1 SGHDN, CDR2 FVKESK. V was cut by 0 bases and J by 2 bases, with 11 bases left in between. This CDR3 comprises 15 residues.

The chain links TRBV11-2 to TRBJ1-6, with D tentatively TRBD1 (5 bases). The CDR3 is made up of 18 amino acids. Trimming removed 1 base from V and 1 base from J, with 14 bases in between. The germline CDR1 and CDR2 sequences are SGHAT and FQNNGV. The chain's CDR3 is CASSLGLAGWSYNSPLHF. DNA of the CDR3: TGTGCCAGCAGCTTAGGGTTGGCAGGGTGGTCCTATAATTCACCCCTCCACTTT.

The chain carries TRBV2 and TRBJ2-1; D uncertain. Per the germline V gene, CDR1 is SNHLY and CDR2 is FYNNEI. The CDR3 runs to 13 residues. Trimming cost V 3 bases and J 12 bases, with 15 bases left between them. The CDR3 nucleotides read TGTGCCAGCAGTGACGAAAAGAGAGACTTGCAGTTCTTC. This encodes CASSDEKRDLQFF. Based on the CDR3 plus reference TRBV2 and TRBJ2-1, the full variable domain is EPEVTQTPSHQVTQMGQEVILRCVPISNHLYFYWYRQILGQKVEFLVSFYNNEISEKSEIFDDQFSVERPDGSNFTLKIRSTKLEDSAMYFCASSDEKRDLQFFGPGTRLTVL.

Only one count was recorded for this clone. V usage is TRBV5-4 and J usage is TRBJ2-5; the match to TRBD1 covers 9 bases. Germline V gene data show CDR1 as SGHNT and CDR2 as YYREEE (reference sequence). J gave up 2 bases and V 3 bases, and 14 bases lay outside the gene matches. CDR3 length equals 18 residues. Here the CDR3 reads CASSSLGGRDREQETQYF. The CDR3, as DNA: TGTGCCAGCAGCTCACTTGGGGGGCGGGACAGGGAACAAGAGACCCAGTACTTC.

The chain uses TRBV4-2 and TRBJ2-5; a weak D match, TRBD2 (5 bases). Trimming took off 4 bases at V and 5 bases at J, with 8 bases between the two ends. Germline assignment: CDR1 LGHNA and CDR2 YNFKEQ. This CDR3 is built from 12 residues. CDR3 sequence (DNA): TGTGCCAGCAGCCGAACTAGGGAGACCCAGTACTTC. It specifies CASSRTRETQYF.

The V call is TRBV6-6, the J call TRBJ1-6; no firm D call. The CDR3 length is 16 residues. V was pared by 6 bases and J by 5 bases, with 17 bases between. Germline-derived CDR1 and CDR2 are MNHNY and SVGAGI (reference sequence). CDR3 DNA: TGTGCCAGCAGCCCCCGGGGAGGAATTAATAATTCACCCCTCCACTTT. Its protein product is CASSPRGGINNSPLHF.

Only a few counts were recorded for this clone. This rearrangement joins TRBV7-9 to TRBJ1-2; 12 positions match TRBD1. The CDR3 spans 15 residues. Germline V CDR1 and CDR2: SEHNR, FQNEAQ (reference sequence). After removal of 3 bases from V and 3 bases from J, the junction contained 2 bases not matched to a gene. The CDR3 sequence is CASSFGTGGDYGYTF. The DNA of the CDR3 is TGTGCCAGCAGCTTCGGGACAGGGGGCGACTATGGCTACACCTTC.

A single count supports this clone. The rearrangement joins TRBV30 to TRBJ2-2; 8 positions match TRBD1. The V and J ends lost 3 bases and 4 bases, in that order; junction bases with no gene match: 7. The CDR3 length is 15 residues. Germline CDR1 reads GTSNPN; CDR2 reads SVGIG (reference sequence). CDR3 bases: TGTGCCTGGAGGGATACAGGGGGTGGCACCGGGGAGCTGTTTTTT. As protein: CAWRDTGGGTGELFF.

This chain joins TRBV25-1 and TRBJ2-7; TRBD1 aligns across 7 bases. Looked up from germline, CDR1 is MGHDK and CDR2 is SYGVNS. V lost 5 bases to trimming and J lost 5 bases; unmatched junction nucleotides: 3. The CDR3 extends over 12 amino acids. CDR3 in amino acids: CASSHRGHEQYF. For the CDR3, the DNA is TGTGCCAGCAGTCACAGGGGTCACGAGCAGTACTTC.

This chain's CDR3 is CASSLQGDAYEQYF. Here the CDR3 DNA reads TGTGCCAGCAGCTTGCAGGGGGACGCCTACGAGCAGTACTTC. V is TRBV5-4 and J is TRBJ2-7; 7 bases line up with TRBD1. Trimming removed 1 base from V and 2 bases from J; junction bases left unmatched: 3. CDR3 length equals 14 residues. Looked up from germline, CDR1 is SGHNT and CDR2 is YYREEE (reference sequence).

This sequence joins TRBV2 and TRBJ2-3; 11 bases line up with TRBD2. Germline V gene data show CDR1 as SNHLY and CDR2 as FYNNEI. V was pared by 7 bases and J by 4 bases, with 13 bases of the junction left unmatched. The CDR3 runs 17 residues. CDR3 sequence reads: CASINGLLAGVADTQYF. In DNA form, the CDR3 reads TGTGCCAGCATCAACGGGTTACTAGCGGGGGTGGCAGATACGCAGTATTTT.

This clone has only one observation. The chain carries TRBV27 and TRBJ1-2; 7 positions match TRBD1. Trimming removed 10 bases from V and 1 base from J; junction bases left unmatched: 6. CDR1 is MNHEY, CDR2 SMNVEV, per germline (reference sequence). This CDR3 contains 13 residues. CDR3: CATWTGHNYGYTF. CDR3 nucleotide sequence: TGTGCCACCTGGACAGGACATAACTATGGCTACACCTTC.